The 28 T cell receptor beta chains below were found in one sample sequenced in a study of blood T cell repertoires in COVID-19. Some clones are missing from TCRdb's copy, which holds only in-frame ones; the method was immunoSEQ multiplex PCR. The data contain 200,000 to 300,000 clones, around four fifths of them seen just once; the ten biggest clones take up approximately 4%. Input material: peripheral blood. All receptors derive from a man aged 55 to 70 with acute or convalescent COVID-19.

V gene TRBV19 combines with J gene TRBJ1-6; 8 nucleotides line up with TRBD1. Germline V lookup: CDR1 LNHDA, CDR2 SQIVND (reference sequence). This CDR3 has 21 residues. V dropped 3 bases and J dropped 7; count of bases not matched to a gene: 23. The CDR3 DNA follows: TGTGCCAGTAGTATTACGGGAGCGGGCAGGGGGCAACTTTACTCGAATTCACCCCTCCACTTT. Its translation: CASSITGAGRGQLYSNSPLHF.

The chain has TRBV6-1 and TRBJ1-6, with 9 bases identical to TRBD1. The CDR3 extends over 15 amino acids. The germline CDR1 and CDR2 sequences are MNHNS and SASEGT. With 5 bases clipped from V and 6 bases from J, the junction kept 5 bases outside the gene matches. CDR3 loop: CASSPPGQGNSPLHF. The CDR3 region has the DNA TGTGCCAGCAGTCCTCCGGGACAGGGTAATTCACCCCTCCACTTT.

The rearrangement joins TRBV5-1 to TRBJ2-5, with D possibly matching TRBD2 (5 bases). The V gene's germline CDR1 is SGHRS and CDR2 YFSETQ. The CDR3 sequence is 14 residues long. The V end lost 0 bases, the J end lost 5 bases, and 11 bases lay between the germline ends. The CDR3 DNA reads as TGCGCCAGCAGCTTGGCCTCCCGCGGGGAGACCCAGTACTTC. Its translation is CASSLASRGETQYF.

This chain links TRBV10-3 with TRBJ2-7; 14 nucleotides agree with TRBD2. The J segment lost 1 base and the V segment lost 6 bases, leaving 8 bases of the junction unmatched. The germline V gene has CDR1 ENHRY and CDR2 SYGVKD. The CDR3 has 17 amino acids. Here the CDR3 reads CAISPGTSGGGSYEQYF. In DNA, the CDR3 is TGTGCCATCAGCCCCGGGACTAGCGGGGGAGGGTCCTACGAGCAGTACTTC.

This clone showed up just once. J is TRBJ1-2 and V is TRBV11-1, with D perhaps matching TRBD1 (6 bases). Trimming removed 3 bases from V and 6 bases from J, with 11 bases in between. CDR1 and CDR2 from the germline V gene are SGHAT and FQDESV (reference sequence). This CDR3 region has 13 residues. CDR3 sequence reads: CASSLGAWDGYTF. CDR3 sequence (DNA): TGTGCCAGCAGCTTGGGGGCCTGGGATGGCTACACCTTC.

This chain joins TRBV5-1 and TRBJ2-1, with TRBD2 matching 10 bases. This CDR3 has 15 residues. Per the germline V gene, CDR1 is SGHRS and CDR2 is YFSETQ. V shed 6 bases, J shed 8 bases, and the junction held 11 bases outside the gene matches. The CDR3 DNA follows: TGCGCCAGCACCAGGCCCCTAGCGGGAGAGGATGAGCAGTTCTTC. This translates into CASTRPLAGEDEQFF. The full variable domain, its missing parts supplied by reference TRBV5-1 and TRBJ2-1, is KAGVTQTPRYLIKTRGQQVTLSCSPISGHRSVSWYQQTPGQGLQFLFEYFSETQRNKGNFPGRFSGRQFSNSRSEMNVSTLELGDSALYLCASTRPLAGEDEQFFGPGTRLTVL.

The rearrangement uses TRBV7-2 and TRBJ1-2, with 9 bases fitting TRBD1. The junction had 3 bases not matched to a gene; V was cut back by 5 bases and J by 5 bases. This CDR3 contains 13 residues. Looked up from germline, CDR1 is SGHTA and CDR2 is FQGNSA. The DNA for the CDR3 is TGTGCCAGCAGCCCGGACAGGGGATATGGCTACACCTTC. It codes for CASSPDRGYGYTF.

The chain joins TRBV10-2 to TRBJ2-1; D might be TRBD2 (7 bases). Trimming took off 5 bases at V and 8 bases at J, with 16 bases between the two ends. The CDR3 loop spans 14 amino acids. Looked up from germline, CDR1 is WSHSY and CDR2 is SAAADI. CDR3 residues: CASSRGGSVDEQFF. CDR3 in DNA: TGCGCCAGCAGTAGGGGGGGGTCGGTGGATGAGCAGTTCTTC.

This clone appeared a single time. This chain uses TRBV6-5 with TRBJ2-1; 15 bases match TRBD2. The germline CDR1 and CDR2 sequences are MNHEY and SVGAGI. V trimming: 8 bases; J trimming: 8 bases; junction bases outside the gene matches: 4. The CDR3 is 14 residues long. DNA of the CDR3: TGTGCCAGCGGACTAGCGGGAGGGCCGTATGAGCAGTTCTTC. It specifies CASGLAGGPYEQFF.

The chain carries TRBV3-1 (or the pseudogene TRBV3-2) and TRBJ1-2; maybe TRBD1 (6 bases). V was clipped by 4 bases and J by 3 bases, with 9 bases between them. The CDR3 spans 13 residues. From germline, CDR1 is LGHDT and CDR2 YNNKEL (reference sequence). The CDR3 region is CASSPYRDYGYTF. CDR3 coding DNA: TGTGCCAGCAGCCCCTACAGGGACTATGGCTACACCTTC.

The J gene is TRBJ1-5, the V gene TRBV6-5, with 9 nucleotides matching TRBD1. The V gene's germline CDR1 is MNHEY and CDR2 SVGAGI. V dropped 5 bases and J dropped 5; count of bases not matched to a gene: 4. The CDR3 loop spans 14 amino acids. The CDR3 bases are TGTGCCAGCAGTACACAGGGGGCTCATCAGCCCCAGCATTTT. Protein sequence: CASSTQGAHQPQHF.

The chain joins TRBV19 to TRBJ2-2, with 12 bases fitting TRBD2. The CDR3 is 17 amino acids. V shed 4 bases and J 0 bases; nucleotides not matched to a gene: 3. Germline assignment: CDR1 LNHDA and CDR2 SQIVND (reference sequence). CDR3 sequence (DNA): TGTGCCAGTAGTAACCTAGCGGGAGGGCCGAACACCGGGGAGCTGTTTTTT. Amino acids: CASSNLAGGPNTGELFF.

The chain uses TRBV29-1 and TRBJ2-1, with 13 bases fitting TRBD2. Germline CDR1 SQVTM, CDR2 ANQGSEA. The CDR3 totals 12 residues. The junction had 3 bases not matched to a gene; V was cut back by 8 bases and J by 8 bases. CDR3 bases: TGCAGCATACTAGCGGGAGGGTATGAGCAGTTCTTC. Protein sequence: CSILAGGYEQFF.

This sequence joins TRBV7-8 and TRBJ2-2; 7 bases are a match to TRBD2. From germline, CDR1 is SGHVS and CDR2 FQNEAQ. V dropped 5 bases and J dropped 1; count of bases not matched to a gene: 13. The CDR3 covers 18 residues. The CDR3, as DNA: TGTGCCAGCAGCACTAGTCTCCCTGGCGGGGGGAACACCGGGGAGCTGTTTTTT. The encoded protein is CASSTSLPGGGNTGELFF.

V is TRBV4-3 and J is TRBJ1-4, with 10 nucleotides matching TRBD1. The CDR3 sequence is 19 residues long. Germline V gene sequence: CDR1 LGHNA, CDR2 YSLEER. V gave up 0 bases and J gave up 0 bases; unmatched junction bases: 7. In DNA form, the CDR3 reads TGCGCCAGCAGCCAAGACCTGACAGGGGGCCCCACAACTAATGAAAAACTGTTTTTT. The encoded protein is CASSQDLTGGPTTNEKLFF.

This chain uses TRBV3-1 (or the pseudogene TRBV3-2) with TRBJ1-5; D is undetermined. The length of the CDR3 is 14 residues. Germline values: CDR1 LGHDT, CDR2 YNNKEL (reference sequence). Trimming removed 4 bases at V and 1 base at J, with 8 bases between. In DNA, the CDR3 is TGTGCCAGCAGCCCGGGATCGAGCAATCAGCCCCAGCATTTT. It yields the protein CASSPGSSNQPQHF.

The chain employs TRBV5-1 and TRBJ2-7; TRBD2 aligns across 10 bases. This CDR3 is 15 amino acids long. Germline V gives CDR1 SGHRS, CDR2 YFSETQ. J gave up 7 bases and V 3 bases, and 10 bases lay outside the gene matches. The CDR3 sequence: CASSYLAGAAGEQYF. CDR3 sequence (DNA): TGCGCCAGCAGCTATCTAGCGGGAGCCGCTGGGGAGCAGTACTTC.

V is TRBV5-4 and J is TRBJ2-2, with D possibly TRBD1 on 5 matching bases. The CDR3 runs to 15 residues. The germline V gene encodes CDR1 SGHNT and CDR2 YYREEE (reference sequence). The V end lost 4 bases, the J end lost 1 base, and 11 bases lay between the germline ends. This CDR3 is CASSQGAWNTGELFF. CDR3 nucleotides: TGTGCCAGCAGCCAAGGGGCTTGGAACACCGGGGAGCTGTTTTTT. The full variable domain, completed using reference TRBV5-4 and TRBJ2-2, is ETGVTQSPTHLIKTRGQQVTLRCSSQSGHNTVSWYQQALGQGPQFIFQYYREEENGRGNFPPRFSGLQFPNYSSELNVNALELDDSALYLCASSQGAWNTGELFFGEGSRLTVL.

The rearrangement links TRBV13 to TRBJ2-5, with D possibly TRBD2 on 6 matching bases. CDR1 and CDR2 (germline): PRHDT, FYEKMQ (reference sequence). V was pared by 5 bases and J by 4 bases, with 14 bases between. The CDR3 is 14 residues long. The CDR3 spells CASSPGGGGETQYF. The CDR3 DNA follows: TGTGCCAGCAGCCCTGGGGGAGGAGGAGAGACCCAGTACTTC.

This chain links TRBV6-4 with TRBJ1-4; tentatively, D is TRBD1 (5 bases). The ends were cut back, 6 bases at V and 1 base at J, with 9 bases in the middle. Germline lookup yields CDR1 MRHNA and CDR2 SNTAGT. The CDR3 loop spans 14 amino acids. The CDR3 region is CASRTRVTNEKLFF. CDR3 DNA: TGTGCCAGCAGAACCAGGGTAACTAATGAAAAACTGTTTTTT.

V gene TRBV5-1 combines with J gene TRBJ1-4; D is unresolved. This CDR3 has 15 residues. Germline CDR1 is SGHRS and CDR2 is YFSETQ. The ends were cut back, 0 bases at V and 7 bases at J, with 13 bases in the middle. CDR3 sequence (DNA): TGCGCCAGCAGCTTGGTGCACGGAGGTGCTGAAAAACTGTTTTTT. This codes for CASSLVHGGAEKLFF.

The CDR3 sequence is CASSARQGTYEQYF. For the CDR3, the DNA is TGTGCCAGCAGTGCCAGGCAGGGAACCTACGAGCAGTACTTC. The gene calls are TRBV25-1 and TRBJ2-7; TRBD1 is a possible D gene (5 bases). Germline values: CDR1 MGHDK, CDR2 SYGVNS. Trimming took off 4 bases at V and 2 bases at J, with 12 bases between the two ends. The CDR3 consists of 14 residues.

The chain carries TRBV30 and TRBJ1-6; D is ambiguous. CDR1 is GTSNPN, CDR2 SVGIG, per germline (reference sequence). This CDR3 is 11 amino acids long. V shed 4 bases and J shed 7 bases, with 5 bases lying between them. The CDR3 bases are TGTGCCTGGACCCAAAATTCACCCCTCCACTTT. Amino acid sequence: CAWTQNSPLHF.

The V gene is TRBV9, the J gene TRBJ2-7, with D perhaps matching TRBD1 (6 bases). The CDR3 is made up of 13 amino acids. CDR1 and CDR2 (germline): SGDLS, YYNGEE. V was cut by 3 bases and J by 4 bases, with 11 bases left in between. The CDR3 reads CASSGPGQYEQYF. CDR3 coding DNA: TGTGCCAGCAGCGGACCCGGACAGTACGAGCAGTACTTC.

In its sample, this clone was seen once. Other DNA sequences within the sample encode an identical CDR3. The chain has TRBV5-1 and TRBJ2-1, with TRBD2 identical over 11 bases. CDR3 size: 15 residues. The junction had 3 bases not matched to a gene; V was cut back by 3 bases and J by 4 bases. Per the germline V gene, CDR1 is SGHRS and CDR2 is YFSETQ. The CDR3 DNA reads as TGCGCCAGCAGCTCTAGCGGGGGGACTTACAATGAGCAGTTCTTC. This gives the protein CASSSSGGTYNEQFF.

The chain employs TRBV7-9 and TRBJ2-1, with D tentatively TRBD1 (6 bases). Trimming took 5 bases from V and 5 from J, leaving 10 bases between them. The CDR3 runs to 13 residues. Germline V gene sequence: CDR1 SEHNR, CDR2 FQNEAQ (reference sequence). The CDR3 coding sequence is TGTGCCAGCAGCCCCAGGGGAGACAATGAGCAGTTCTTC. It is translated as CASSPRGDNEQFF. Variable domain in full (rest from reference TRBV7-9 and TRBJ2-1): DTGVSQNPRHKITKRGQNVTFRCDPISEHNRLYWYRQTLGQGPEFLTYFQNEAQLEKSRLLSDRFSAERPKGSFSTLEIQRTEQGDSAMYLCASSPRGDNEQFFGPGTRLTVL.

This clone appeared a few times. CDR3 region: CASSIEVFTEAFF. For the CDR3, the DNA is TGTGCCAGCAGCATAGAGGTTTTCACTGAAGCTTTCTTT. This rearrangement joins TRBV12-3 or TRBV12-4 to TRBJ1-1; D is unclear. Trimming pared 6 bases from V and 4 bases from J, leaving 12 bases between. The CDR3 totals 13 residues.

V is TRBV3-1 (or the pseudogene TRBV3-2) and J is TRBJ1-6; 8 bases agree with TRBD1. Losses at the gene ends were 3 bases for V and 5 bases for J; bases not matched to a gene: 6. CDR3 size: 16 residues. Germline assignment: CDR1 LGHDT and CDR2 YNNKEL (reference sequence). The CDR3 spells CASSHLGQGHNSPLHF. CDR3 DNA sequence: TGTGCCAGCAGCCATCTTGGACAGGGCCATAATTCACCCCTCCACTTT.